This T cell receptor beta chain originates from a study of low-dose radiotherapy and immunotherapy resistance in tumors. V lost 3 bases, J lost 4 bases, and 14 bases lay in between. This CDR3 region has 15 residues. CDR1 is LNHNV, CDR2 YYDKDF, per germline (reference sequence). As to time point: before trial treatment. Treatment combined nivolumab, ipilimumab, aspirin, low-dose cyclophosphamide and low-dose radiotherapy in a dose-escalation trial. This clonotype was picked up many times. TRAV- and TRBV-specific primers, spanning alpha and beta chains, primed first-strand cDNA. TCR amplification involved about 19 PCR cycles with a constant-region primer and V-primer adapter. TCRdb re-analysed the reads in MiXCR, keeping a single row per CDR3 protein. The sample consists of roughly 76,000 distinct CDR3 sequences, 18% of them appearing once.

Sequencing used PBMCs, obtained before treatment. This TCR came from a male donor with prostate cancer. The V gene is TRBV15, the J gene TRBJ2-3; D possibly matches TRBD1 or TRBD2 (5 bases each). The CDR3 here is CATSSQLGVPDTQYF. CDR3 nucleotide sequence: TGTGCCACCAGCAGTCAGCTGGGGGTCCCAGATACGCAGTATTTT.